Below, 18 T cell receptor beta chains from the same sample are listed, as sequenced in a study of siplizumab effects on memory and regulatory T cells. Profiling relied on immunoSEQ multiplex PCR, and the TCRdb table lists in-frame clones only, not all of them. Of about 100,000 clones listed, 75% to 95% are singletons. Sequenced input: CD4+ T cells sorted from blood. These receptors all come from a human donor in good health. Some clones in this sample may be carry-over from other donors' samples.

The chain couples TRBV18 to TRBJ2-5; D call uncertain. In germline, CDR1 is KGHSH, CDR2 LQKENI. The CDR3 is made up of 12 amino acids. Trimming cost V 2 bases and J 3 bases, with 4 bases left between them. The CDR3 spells CASSPMEETQYF. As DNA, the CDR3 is TGTGCCAGCTCACCAATGGAAGAGACCCAGTACTTC.

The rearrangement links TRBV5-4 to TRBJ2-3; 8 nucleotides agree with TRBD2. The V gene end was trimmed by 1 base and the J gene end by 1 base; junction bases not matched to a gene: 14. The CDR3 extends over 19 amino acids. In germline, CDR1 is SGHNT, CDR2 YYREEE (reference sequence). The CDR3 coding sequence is TGTGCCAGCAGCTTGTCTCTGGGAGCGGGAGTTATACGCACAGATACGCAGTATTTT. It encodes CASSLSLGAGVIRTDTQYF.

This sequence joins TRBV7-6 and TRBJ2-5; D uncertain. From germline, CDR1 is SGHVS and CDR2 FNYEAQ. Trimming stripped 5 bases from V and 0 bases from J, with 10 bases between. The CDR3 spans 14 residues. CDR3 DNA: TGTGCCAGCAGCCCCTCTGGCTACCAAGAGACCCAGTACTTC. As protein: CASSPSGYQETQYF.

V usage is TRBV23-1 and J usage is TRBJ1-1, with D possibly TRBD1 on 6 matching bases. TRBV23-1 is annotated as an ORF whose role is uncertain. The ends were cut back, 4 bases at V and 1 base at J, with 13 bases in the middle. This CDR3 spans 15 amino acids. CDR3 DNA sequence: TGCGCCAGCAGTCGAAAACAGGGACAGAACACTGAAGCTTTCTTT. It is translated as CASSRKQGQNTEAFF.

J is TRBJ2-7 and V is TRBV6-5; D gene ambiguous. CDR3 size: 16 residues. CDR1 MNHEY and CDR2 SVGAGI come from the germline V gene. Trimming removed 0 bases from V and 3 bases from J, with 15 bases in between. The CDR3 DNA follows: TGTGCCAGCAGTTACTCGGGCCGGGTAAGGGACTACGAGCAGTACTTC. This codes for CASSYSGRVRDYEQYF.

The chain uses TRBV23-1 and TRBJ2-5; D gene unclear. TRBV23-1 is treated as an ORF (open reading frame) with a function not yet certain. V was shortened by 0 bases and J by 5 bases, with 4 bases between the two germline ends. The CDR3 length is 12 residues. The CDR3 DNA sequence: TGCGCCAGCAGTCAATCGTTGGAGACCCAGTACTTC. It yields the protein CASSQSLETQYF.

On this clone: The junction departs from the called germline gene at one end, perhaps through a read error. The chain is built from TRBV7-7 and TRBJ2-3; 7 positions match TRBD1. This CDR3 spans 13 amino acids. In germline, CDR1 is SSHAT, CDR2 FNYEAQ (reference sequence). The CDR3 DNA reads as TGTGCTAGCAGCCTTGGGACAGCAGATACGCAGTATTTT. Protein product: CASSLGTADTQYF.

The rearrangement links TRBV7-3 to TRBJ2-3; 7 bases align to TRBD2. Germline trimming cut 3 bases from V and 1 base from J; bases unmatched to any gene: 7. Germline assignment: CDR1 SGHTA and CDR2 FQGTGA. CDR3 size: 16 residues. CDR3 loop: CASSFRAGLGTDTQYF. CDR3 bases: TGTGCCAGCAGCTTCCGAGCGGGACTTGGCACAGATACGCAGTATTTT.

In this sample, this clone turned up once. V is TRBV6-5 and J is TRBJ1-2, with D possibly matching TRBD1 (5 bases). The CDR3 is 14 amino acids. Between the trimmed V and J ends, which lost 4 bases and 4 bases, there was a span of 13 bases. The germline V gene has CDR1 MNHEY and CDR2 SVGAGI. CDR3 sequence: CASSSTGTSYGYTF. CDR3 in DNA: TGTGCCAGCAGTTCGACCGGGACGAGCTATGGCTACACCTTC.

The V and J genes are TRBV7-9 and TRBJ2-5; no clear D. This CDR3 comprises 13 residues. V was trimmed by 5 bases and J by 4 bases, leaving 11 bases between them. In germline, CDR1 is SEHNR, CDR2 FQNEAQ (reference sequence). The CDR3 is CASSLYLGETQYF. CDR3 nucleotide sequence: TGTGCCAGCAGCCTTTATCTTGGAGAGACCCAGTACTTC.

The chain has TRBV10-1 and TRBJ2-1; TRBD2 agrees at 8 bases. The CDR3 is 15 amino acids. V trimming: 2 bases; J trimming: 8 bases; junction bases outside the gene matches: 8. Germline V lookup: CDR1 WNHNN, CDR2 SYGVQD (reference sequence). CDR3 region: CASSENPGRADEQFF. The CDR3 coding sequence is TGCGCCAGCAGTGAGAATCCCGGGAGGGCCGATGAGCAGTTCTTC.

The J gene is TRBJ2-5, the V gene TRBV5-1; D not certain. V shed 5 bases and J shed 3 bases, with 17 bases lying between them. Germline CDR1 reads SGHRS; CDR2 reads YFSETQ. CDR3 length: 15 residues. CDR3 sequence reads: CASSLGRPLKETQYF. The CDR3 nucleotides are TGCGCCAGCAGTCTCGGACGGCCACTCAAAGAGACCCAGTACTTC.

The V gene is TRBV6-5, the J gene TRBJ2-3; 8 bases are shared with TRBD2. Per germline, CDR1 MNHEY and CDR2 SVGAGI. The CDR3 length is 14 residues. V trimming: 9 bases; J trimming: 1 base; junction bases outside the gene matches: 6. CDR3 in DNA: TGTGCCAGTAAGCGGGAGCCCCGCACAGATACGCAGTATTTT. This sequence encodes CASKREPRTDTQYF.

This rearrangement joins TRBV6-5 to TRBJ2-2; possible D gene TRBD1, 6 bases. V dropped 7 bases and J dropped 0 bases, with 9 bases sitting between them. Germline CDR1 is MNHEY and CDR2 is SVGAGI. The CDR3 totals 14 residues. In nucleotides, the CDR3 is TGTGCCAGCAACAGGGTCGCGAACACCGGGGAGCTGTTTTTT. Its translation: CASNRVANTGELFF.

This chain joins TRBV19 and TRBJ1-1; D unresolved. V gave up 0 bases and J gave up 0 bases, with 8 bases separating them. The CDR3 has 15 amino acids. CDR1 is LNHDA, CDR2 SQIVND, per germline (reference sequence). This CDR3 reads CASSIDNSMNTEAFF. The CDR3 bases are TGTGCCAGTAGTATAGACAACAGTATGAACACTGAAGCTTTCTTT.

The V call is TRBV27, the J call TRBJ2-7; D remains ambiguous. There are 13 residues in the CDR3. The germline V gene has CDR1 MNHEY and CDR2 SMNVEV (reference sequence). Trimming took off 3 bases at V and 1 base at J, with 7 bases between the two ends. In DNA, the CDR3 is TGTGCCAGCAGTTTTCGCGGTTCCTACGAGCAGTACTTC. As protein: CASSFRGSYEQYF.

CDR3 nucleotide sequence: TGTGCCAGCAGGTTCTCCTACAATGAGCAGTTCTTC. This encodes CASRFSYNEQFF. This chain connects TRBV2 to TRBJ2-1, with D hard to call. Germline CDR1 reads SNHLY; CDR2 reads FYNNEI. CDR3 length: 12 amino acids. With 6 bases removed from V and 0 bases from J, the gap between germline ends came to 3 bases. Full variable domain (missing parts from reference TRBV2 and TRBJ2-1): EPEVTQTPSHQVTQMGQEVILRCVPISNHLYFYWYRQILGQKVEFLVSFYNNEISEKSEIFDDQFSVERPDGSNFTLKIRSTKLEDSAMYFCASRFSYNEQFFGPGTRLTVL.

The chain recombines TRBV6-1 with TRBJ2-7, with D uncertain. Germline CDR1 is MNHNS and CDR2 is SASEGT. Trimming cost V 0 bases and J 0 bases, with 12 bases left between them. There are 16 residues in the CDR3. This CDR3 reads CASSEAPQFSSYEQYF. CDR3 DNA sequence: TGTGCCAGCAGTGAAGCGCCCCAGTTTAGCTCCTACGAGCAGTACTTC.